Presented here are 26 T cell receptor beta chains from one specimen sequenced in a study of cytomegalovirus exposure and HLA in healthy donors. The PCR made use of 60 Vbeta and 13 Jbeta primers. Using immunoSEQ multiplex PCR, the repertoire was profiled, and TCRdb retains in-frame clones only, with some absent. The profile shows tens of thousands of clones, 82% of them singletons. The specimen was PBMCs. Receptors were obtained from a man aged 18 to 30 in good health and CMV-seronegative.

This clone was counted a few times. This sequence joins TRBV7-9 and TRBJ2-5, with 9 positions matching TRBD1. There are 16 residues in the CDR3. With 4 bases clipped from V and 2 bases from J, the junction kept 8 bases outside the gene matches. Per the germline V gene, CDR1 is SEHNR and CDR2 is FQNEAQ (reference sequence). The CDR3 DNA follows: TGTGCCAGCAGCTCCCTAGACAGGGGGGCTCAAGAGACCCAGTACTTC. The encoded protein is CASSSLDRGAQETQYF. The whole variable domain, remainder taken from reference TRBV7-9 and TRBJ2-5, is DTGVSQNPRHKITKRGQNVTFRCDPISEHNRLYWYRQTLGQGPEFLTYFQNEAQLEKSRLLSDRFSAERPKGSFSTLEIQRTEQGDSAMYLCASSSLDRGAQETQYFGPGTRLLVL.

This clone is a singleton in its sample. CDR3 amino acids: CASSPGTGSYEQYF. In nucleotides, the CDR3 is TGTGCCAGCTCACCCGGGACAGGATCCTACGAGCAGTACTTC. This chain uses TRBV18 with TRBJ2-7; 8 positions match TRBD1. The CDR3 spans 14 residues. After removal of 3 bases from V and 1 base from J, the junction contained 2 bases not matched to a gene. The germline V gene has CDR1 KGHSH and CDR2 LQKENI. Combining the CDR3 with reference TRBV18 and TRBJ2-7 gives the whole variable domain NAGVMQNPRHLVRRRGQEARLRCSPMKGHSHVYWYRQLPEEGLKFMVYLQKENIIDESGMPKERFSAEFPKEGPSILRIQQVVRGDSAAYFCASSPGTGSYEQYFGPGTRLTVT.

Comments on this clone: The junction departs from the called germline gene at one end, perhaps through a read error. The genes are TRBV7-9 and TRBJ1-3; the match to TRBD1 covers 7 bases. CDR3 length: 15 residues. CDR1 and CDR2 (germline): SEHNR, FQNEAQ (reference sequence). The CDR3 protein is CSSSLGDSSGNTIYF. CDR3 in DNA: TGTTCCAGCAGCTTGGGGGACAGCTCTGGAAACACCATATATTTT.

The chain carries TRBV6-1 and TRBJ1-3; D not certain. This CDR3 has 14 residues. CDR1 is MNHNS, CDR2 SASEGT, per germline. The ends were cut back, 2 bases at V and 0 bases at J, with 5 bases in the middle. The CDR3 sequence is CASSEFHSGNTIYF. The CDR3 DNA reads TGTGCCAGCAGTGAATTCCACTCTGGAAACACCATATATTTT.

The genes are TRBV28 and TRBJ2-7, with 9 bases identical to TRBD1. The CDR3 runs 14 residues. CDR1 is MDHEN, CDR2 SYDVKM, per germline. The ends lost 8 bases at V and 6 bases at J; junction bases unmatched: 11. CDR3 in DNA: TGTGCCAGCGGATGGTATGGGACAGGGAGCGAGCAGTACTTC. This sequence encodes CASGWYGTGSEQYF.

For the CDR3, the DNA is TGCGCCAGCAGACGGGACATCGATCAGCCCCAGCATTTT. Translated: CASRRDIDQPQHF. The chain is built from TRBV5-1 and TRBJ1-5, with a tentative D call TRBD1 (6 bases). The CDR3 consists of 13 residues. Trimming left V 5 bases short and J 5 bases short, with 11 bases between. The germline V gene encodes CDR1 SGHRS and CDR2 YFSETQ.

The CDR3 DNA is TGTGCCAGCTTTCGTCCCGGGAGAAACACTGAAGCTTTCTTT. It codes for CASFRPGRNTEAFF. The genes are TRBV6-5 and TRBJ1-1; D not resolved. Trimming left V 8 bases short and J 2 bases short, with 15 bases between. Germline-derived CDR1 and CDR2 are MNHEY and SVGAGI. The CDR3 has 14 amino acids.

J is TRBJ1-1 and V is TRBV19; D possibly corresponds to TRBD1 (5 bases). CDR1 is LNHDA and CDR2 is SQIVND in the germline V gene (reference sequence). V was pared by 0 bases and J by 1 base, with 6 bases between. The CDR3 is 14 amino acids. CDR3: CASSIDGQNTEAFF. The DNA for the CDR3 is TGTGCCAGTAGTATAGACGGACAGAACACTGAAGCTTTCTTT.

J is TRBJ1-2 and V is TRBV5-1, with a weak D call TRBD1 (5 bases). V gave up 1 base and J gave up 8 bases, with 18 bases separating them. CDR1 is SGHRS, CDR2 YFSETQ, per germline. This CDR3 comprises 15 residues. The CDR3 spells CASSLSQDQGYGYTF. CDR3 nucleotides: TGCGCCAGCAGCTTGTCGCAAGACCAGGGATACGGCTACACCTTC. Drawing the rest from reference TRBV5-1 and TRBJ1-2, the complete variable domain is KAGVTQTPRYLIKTRGQQVTLSCSPISGHRSVSWYQQTPGQGLQFLFEYFSETQRNKGNFPGRFSGRQFSNSRSEMNVSTLELGDSALYLCASSLSQDQGYGYTFGSGTRLTVV.

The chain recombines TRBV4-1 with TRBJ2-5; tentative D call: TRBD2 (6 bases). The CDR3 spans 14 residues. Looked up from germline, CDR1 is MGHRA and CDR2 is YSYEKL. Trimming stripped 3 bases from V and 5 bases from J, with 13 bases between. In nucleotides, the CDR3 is TGCGCCAGCAGCCAGGAGGGACTCTTTGAGACCCAGTACTTC. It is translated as CASSQEGLFETQYF.

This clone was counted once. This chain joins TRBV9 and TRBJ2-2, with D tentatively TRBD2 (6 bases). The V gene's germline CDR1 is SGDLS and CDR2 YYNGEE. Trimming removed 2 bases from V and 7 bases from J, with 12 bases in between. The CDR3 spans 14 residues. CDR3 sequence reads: CASSVGGASGELFF. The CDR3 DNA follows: TGTGCCAGCAGCGTCGGGGGAGCGAGCGGGGAGCTGTTTTTT.

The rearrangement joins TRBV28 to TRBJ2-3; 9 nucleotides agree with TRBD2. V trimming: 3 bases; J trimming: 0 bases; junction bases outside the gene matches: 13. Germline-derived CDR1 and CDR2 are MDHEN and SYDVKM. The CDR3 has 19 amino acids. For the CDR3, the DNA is TGTGCCAGCAGTTTTCCATATCGACTAGCGGAGCCTAGCACAGATACGCAGTATTTT. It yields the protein CASSFPYRLAEPSTDTQYF.

CDR3 DNA sequence: TGTGCCAGCAGCTCCGGACAGGGGGATCTCTATGGCTACACCTTC. It specifies CASSSGQGDLYGYTF. The rearrangement links TRBV7-2 to TRBJ1-2; the match to TRBD1 covers 10 bases. CDR3 size: 15 residues. J was trimmed by 4 bases and V by 4 bases; bases with no gene match: 6. Germline V lookup: CDR1 SGHTA, CDR2 FQGNSA.

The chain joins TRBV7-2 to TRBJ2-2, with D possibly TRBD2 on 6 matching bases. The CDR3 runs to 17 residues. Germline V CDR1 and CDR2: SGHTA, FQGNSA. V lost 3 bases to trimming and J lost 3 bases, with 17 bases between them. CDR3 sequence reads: CASSFRGWEEDTGELFF. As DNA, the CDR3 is TGTGCCAGCAGCTTCAGAGGGTGGGAGGAGGACACCGGGGAGCTGTTTTTT.

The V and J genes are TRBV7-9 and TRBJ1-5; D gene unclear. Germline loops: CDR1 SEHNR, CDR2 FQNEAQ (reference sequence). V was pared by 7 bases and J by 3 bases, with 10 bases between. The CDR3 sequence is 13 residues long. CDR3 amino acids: CASTQQNNQPQHF. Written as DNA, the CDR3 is TGTGCCAGCACCCAACAAAACAATCAGCCCCAGCATTTT.

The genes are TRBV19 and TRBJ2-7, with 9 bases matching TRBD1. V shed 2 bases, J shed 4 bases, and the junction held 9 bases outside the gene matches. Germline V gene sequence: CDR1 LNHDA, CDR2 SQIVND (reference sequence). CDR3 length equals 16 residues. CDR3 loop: CASSITSGTGYYEQYF. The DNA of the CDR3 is TGTGCCAGTAGTATAACCTCCGGGACAGGGTATTACGAGCAGTACTTC.

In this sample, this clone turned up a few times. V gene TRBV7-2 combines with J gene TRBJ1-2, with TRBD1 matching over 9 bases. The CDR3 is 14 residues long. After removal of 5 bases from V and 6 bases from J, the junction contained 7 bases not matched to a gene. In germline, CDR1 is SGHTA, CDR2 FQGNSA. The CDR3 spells CASSQGTGRNGYTF. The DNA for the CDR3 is TGTGCCAGCAGCCAAGGGACAGGGAGGAATGGCTACACCTTC.

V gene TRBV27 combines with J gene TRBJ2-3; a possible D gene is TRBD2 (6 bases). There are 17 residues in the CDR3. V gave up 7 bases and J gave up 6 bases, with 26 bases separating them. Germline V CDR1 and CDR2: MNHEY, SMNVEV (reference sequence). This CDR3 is CASIPSRGENFKDTQYF. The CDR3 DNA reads TGTGCCAGCATCCCTAGTCGCGGGGAAAACTTTAAGGATACGCAGTATTTT.

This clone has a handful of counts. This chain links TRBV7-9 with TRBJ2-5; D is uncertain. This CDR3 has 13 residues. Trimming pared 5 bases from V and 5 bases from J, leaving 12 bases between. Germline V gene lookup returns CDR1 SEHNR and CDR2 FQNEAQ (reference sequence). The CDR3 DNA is TGTGCCAGCAGCCTCCTTAACATCGAGACCCAGTACTTC. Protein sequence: CASSLLNIETQYF.

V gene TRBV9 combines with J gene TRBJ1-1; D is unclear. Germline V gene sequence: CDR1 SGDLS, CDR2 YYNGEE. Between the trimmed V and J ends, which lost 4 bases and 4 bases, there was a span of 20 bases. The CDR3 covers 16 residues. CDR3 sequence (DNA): TGTGCCAGCAGCCAACTCCCGGGAGGAGGGAGCACTGAAGCTTTCTTT. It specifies CASSQLPGGGSTEAFF.

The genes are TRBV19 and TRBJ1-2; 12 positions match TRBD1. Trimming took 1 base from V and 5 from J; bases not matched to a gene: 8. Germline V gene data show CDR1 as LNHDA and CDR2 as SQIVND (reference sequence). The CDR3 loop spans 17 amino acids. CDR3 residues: CASSIALRDRGPYGYTF. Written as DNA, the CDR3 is TGTGCCAGTAGTATAGCCCTACGGGACAGGGGGCCTTATGGCTACACCTTC.

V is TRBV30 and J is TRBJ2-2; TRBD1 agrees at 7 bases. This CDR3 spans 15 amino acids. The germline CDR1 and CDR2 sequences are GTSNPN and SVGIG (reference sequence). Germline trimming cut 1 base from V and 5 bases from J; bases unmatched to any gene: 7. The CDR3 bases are TGTGCCTGGAGTGAGATTCGCAGGGGGACCGGGGAGCTGTTTTTT. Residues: CAWSEIRRGTGELFF.

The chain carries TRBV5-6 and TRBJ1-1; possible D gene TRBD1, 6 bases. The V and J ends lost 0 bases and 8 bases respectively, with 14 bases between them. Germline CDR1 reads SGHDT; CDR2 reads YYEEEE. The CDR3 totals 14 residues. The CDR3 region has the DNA TGTGCCAGCAGCTTGGAAATTGGGGGCGACGAAGCTTTCTTT. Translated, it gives CASSLEIGGDEAFF.

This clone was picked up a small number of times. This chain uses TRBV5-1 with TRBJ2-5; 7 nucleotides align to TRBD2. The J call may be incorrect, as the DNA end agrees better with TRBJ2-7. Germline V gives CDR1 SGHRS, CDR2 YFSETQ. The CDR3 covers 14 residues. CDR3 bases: TGCGCCAGCAGCACCGAAGCGGGGACCTACGAGCAGTACTTC. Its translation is CASSTEAGTYEQYF.

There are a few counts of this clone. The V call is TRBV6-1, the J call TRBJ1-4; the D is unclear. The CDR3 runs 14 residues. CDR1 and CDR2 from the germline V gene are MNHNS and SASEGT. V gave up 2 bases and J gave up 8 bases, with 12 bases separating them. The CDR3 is CASSEWGGVEKLFF. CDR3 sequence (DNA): TGTGCCAGCAGTGAATGGGGAGGTGTAGAAAAACTGTTTTTT.

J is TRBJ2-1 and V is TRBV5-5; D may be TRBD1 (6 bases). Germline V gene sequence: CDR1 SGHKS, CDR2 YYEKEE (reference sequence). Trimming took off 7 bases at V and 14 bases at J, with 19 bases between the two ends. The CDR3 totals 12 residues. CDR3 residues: CASHLQGSRKFF. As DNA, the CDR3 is TGTGCCAGCCATTTACAGGGCAGTAGGAAGTTCTTC. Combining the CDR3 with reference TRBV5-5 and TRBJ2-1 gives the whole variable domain DAGVTQSPTHLIKTRGQQVTLRCSPISGHKSVSWYQQVLGQGPQFIFQYYEKEERGRGNFPDRFSARQFPNYSSELNVNALLLGDSALYLCASHLQGSRKFFGPGTRLTVL.